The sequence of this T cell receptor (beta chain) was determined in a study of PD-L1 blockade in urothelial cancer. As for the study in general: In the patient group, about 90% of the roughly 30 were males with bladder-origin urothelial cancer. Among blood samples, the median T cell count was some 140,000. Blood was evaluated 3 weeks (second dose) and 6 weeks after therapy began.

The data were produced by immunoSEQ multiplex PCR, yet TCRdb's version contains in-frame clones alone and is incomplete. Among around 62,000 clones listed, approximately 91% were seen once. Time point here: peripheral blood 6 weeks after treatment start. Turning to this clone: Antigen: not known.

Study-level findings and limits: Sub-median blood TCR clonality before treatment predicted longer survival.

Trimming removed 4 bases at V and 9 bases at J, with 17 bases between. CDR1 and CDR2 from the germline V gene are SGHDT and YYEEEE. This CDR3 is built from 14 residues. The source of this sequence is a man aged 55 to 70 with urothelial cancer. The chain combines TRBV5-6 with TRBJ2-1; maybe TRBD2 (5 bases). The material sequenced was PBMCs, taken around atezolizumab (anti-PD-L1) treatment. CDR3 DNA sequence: TGTGCCAGCAGCCCGGGCCCCGTGAGCGGTGAGCAGTTCTTC. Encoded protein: CASSPGPVSGEQFF.